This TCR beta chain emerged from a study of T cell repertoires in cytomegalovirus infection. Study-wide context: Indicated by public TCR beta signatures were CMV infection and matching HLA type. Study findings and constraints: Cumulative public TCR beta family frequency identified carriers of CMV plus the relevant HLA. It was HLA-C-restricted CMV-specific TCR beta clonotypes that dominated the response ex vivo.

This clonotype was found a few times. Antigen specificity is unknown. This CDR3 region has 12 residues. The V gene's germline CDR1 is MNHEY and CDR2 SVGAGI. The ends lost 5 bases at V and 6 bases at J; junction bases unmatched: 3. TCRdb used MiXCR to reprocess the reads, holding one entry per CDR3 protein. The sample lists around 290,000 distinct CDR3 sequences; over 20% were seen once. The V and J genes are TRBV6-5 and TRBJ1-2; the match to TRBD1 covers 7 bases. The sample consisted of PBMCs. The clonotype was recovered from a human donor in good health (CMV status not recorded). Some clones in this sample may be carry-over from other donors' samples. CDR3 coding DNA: TGTGCCAGCAGTCGACAGGGACATGGCTACACCTTC. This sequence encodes CASSRQGHGYTF.